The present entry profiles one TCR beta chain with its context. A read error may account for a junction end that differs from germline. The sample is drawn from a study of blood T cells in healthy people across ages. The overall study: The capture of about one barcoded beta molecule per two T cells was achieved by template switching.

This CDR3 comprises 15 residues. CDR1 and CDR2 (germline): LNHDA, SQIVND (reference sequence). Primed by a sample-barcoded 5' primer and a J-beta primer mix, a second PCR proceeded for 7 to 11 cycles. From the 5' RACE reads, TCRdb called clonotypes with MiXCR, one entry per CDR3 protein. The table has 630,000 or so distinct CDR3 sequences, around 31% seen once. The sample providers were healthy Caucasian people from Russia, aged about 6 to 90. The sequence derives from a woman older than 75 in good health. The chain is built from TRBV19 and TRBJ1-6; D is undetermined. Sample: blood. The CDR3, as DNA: TGTACCAGTAGTGCGTCCGGACTAAGGGAATCACCCCTCCACTTT. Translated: CTSSASGLRESPLHF.